What follows are 13 T cell receptor beta chains derived from one specimen sequenced in a study of T-cell memory formation after mild COVID-19. TCRdb processed the 5' RACE reads anew with MiXCR; each CDR3 protein has one entry. The sample contains about 560,000 distinct CDR3 sequences, around 15% of which appear only once. Specimen: PBMCs or a T cell subset sorted from them (not recorded which). These receptors all come from an adult woman who had mild COVID-19 (a few samples of this study predate the infection). Cell type and time point are not known.

The chain recombines TRBV12-3 or TRBV12-4 with TRBJ2-3; perhaps TRBD2 as D (5 bases). The CDR3 covers 12 residues. Trimming stripped 7 bases from V and 3 bases from J, with 8 bases between. The chain's CDR3 is CASNRGTDTQYF. For the CDR3, the DNA is TGTGCCAGCAATCGGGGAACAGATACGCAGTATTTT.

J is TRBJ2-1 and V is TRBV29-1; unclear D gene. This CDR3 region has 14 residues. CDR1 and CDR2 from the germline V gene are SQVTM and ANQGSEA. The ends were cut back, 8 bases at V and 0 bases at J, with 14 bases in the middle. In nucleotides, the CDR3 is TGCAGCACCCGAAAGGCCAGCTCCTACAATGAGCAGTTCTTC. The encoded protein is CSTRKASSYNEQFF.

A few counts support this clonotype. The V gene is TRBV29-1, the J gene TRBJ2-7; D is tentatively TRBD1 or TRBD2 (5 bases each). This CDR3 is 13 amino acids long. V was shortened by 4 bases and J by 2 bases, with 12 bases between the two germline ends. Germline V lookup: CDR1 SQVTM, CDR2 ANQGSEA. CDR3 sequence reads: CSVGGTATYEQYF. In DNA, the CDR3 is TGCAGCGTTGGAGGGACGGCTACCTACGAGCAGTACTTC.

J is TRBJ2-7 and V is TRBV6-1, with D perhaps matching TRBD1 (8 bases). V was clipped by 5 bases and J by 3 bases, with 17 bases between them. CDR3 length: 15 residues. CDR1 MNHNS and CDR2 SASEGT come from the germline V gene. The CDR3 is CASSKQGGLSYEQYF. The CDR3 DNA follows: TGTGCCAGCAGTAAACAGGGGGGGCTGAGCTACGAGCAGTACTTC.

This clonotype has a handful of counts. The rearrangement links TRBV5-1 to TRBJ1-1, with D possibly TRBD1 on 6 matching bases. The ends were cut back, 4 bases at V and 1 base at J, with 14 bases in the middle. The V gene's germline CDR1 is SGHRS and CDR2 YFSETQ. This CDR3 contains 15 residues. The CDR3 reads CASSPRKTGNTEAFF. The CDR3 DNA follows: TGCGCCAGCAGCCCCCGAAAGACAGGGAACACTGAAGCTTTCTTT.

The chain joins TRBV6-6 to TRBJ2-7; no clear D. The CDR3 runs to 12 residues. Trimming pared 2 bases from V and 6 bases from J, leaving 8 bases between. Germline assignment: CDR1 MNHNY and CDR2 SVGAGI (reference sequence). Here the CDR3 reads CASSYVGAEQYF. The CDR3 region has the DNA TGTGCCAGCAGTTACGTTGGAGCCGAGCAGTACTTC.

This clonotype has just a few counts. The V call is TRBV5-1, the J call TRBJ2-5; 12 bases match TRBD2. Per the germline V gene, CDR1 is SGHRS and CDR2 is YFSETQ. J was trimmed by 0 bases and V by 1 base; bases with no gene match: 10. The CDR3 extends over 19 amino acids. In DNA, the CDR3 is TGCGCCAGCAGCTTGTTGCCCCGACTAGCGGGAGTGTACCAAGAGACCCAGTACTTC. Its protein is CASSLLPRLAGVYQETQYF.

The chain carries TRBV4-2 and TRBJ1-5; a possible D gene is TRBD1 (5 bases). Germline-derived CDR1 and CDR2 are LGHNA and YNFKEQ. V dropped 1 base and J dropped 9 bases, with 16 bases sitting between them. The CDR3 runs 15 residues. Written as DNA, the CDR3 is TGTGCCAGCAGCCAAGCGGGGGGGATTCGGGGGCCCCAGCATTTT. Amino acids: CASSQAGGIRGPQHF.

The sample holds a few counts of this clonotype. This rearrangement joins TRBV7-6 to TRBJ2-5, with D possibly called TRBD1 or TRBD2 (5 bases each). Trimming pared 1 base from V and 1 base from J, leaving 13 bases between. The CDR3 is 16 amino acids. Looked up from germline, CDR1 is SGHVS and CDR2 is FNYEAQ. In DNA, the CDR3 is TGTGCCAGCAGCTTAGGTTTGAGGGGCAGCCAAGAGACCCAGTACTTC. This sequence encodes CASSLGLRGSQETQYF.

This clonotype was seen only a few times. The rearrangement uses TRBV9 and TRBJ1-2, with 7 bases fitting TRBD1. The J segment lost 0 bases and the V segment lost 4 bases, leaving 6 bases of the junction unmatched. CDR3 length: 15 residues. CDR1 SGDLS and CDR2 YYNGEE come from the germline V gene. CDR3 loop: CASSPGTAANYGYTF. In DNA, the CDR3 is TGTGCCAGCAGCCCAGGGACAGCCGCTAACTATGGCTACACCTTC.

This clonotype was detected only a few times. The chain is built from TRBV14 and TRBJ2-1; 12 bases line up with TRBD2. Germline V gene sequence: CDR1 SGHDN, CDR2 FVKESK. With 4 bases clipped from V and 9 bases from J, the junction kept 13 bases outside the gene matches. The CDR3 is made up of 17 amino acids. The CDR3 nucleotides are TGTGCCAGCAGCCCAAGTTTACTGACTAGCGGGAGTTTTGAGCAGTTCTTC. Residues: CASSPSLLTSGSFEQFF.

The chain links TRBV12-3 or TRBV12-4 to TRBJ2-1; D is unclear. This CDR3 spans 13 amino acids. Trimming pared 3 bases from V and 8 bases from J, leaving 11 bases between. The CDR3 loop is CASSFERAYEQFF. In DNA, the CDR3 is TGTGCCAGCAGTTTCGAAAGGGCATATGAGCAGTTCTTC.

The chain employs TRBV19 and TRBJ2-7; 7 bases line up with TRBD2. Germline V gene lookup returns CDR1 LNHDA and CDR2 SQIVND (reference sequence). The junction had 2 bases not matched to a gene; V was cut back by 4 bases and J by 2 bases. This CDR3 comprises 13 residues. CDR3 amino acids: CASSTAGPYEQYF. Here the CDR3 DNA reads TGTGCCAGTAGTACAGCGGGACCCTACGAGCAGTACTTC.